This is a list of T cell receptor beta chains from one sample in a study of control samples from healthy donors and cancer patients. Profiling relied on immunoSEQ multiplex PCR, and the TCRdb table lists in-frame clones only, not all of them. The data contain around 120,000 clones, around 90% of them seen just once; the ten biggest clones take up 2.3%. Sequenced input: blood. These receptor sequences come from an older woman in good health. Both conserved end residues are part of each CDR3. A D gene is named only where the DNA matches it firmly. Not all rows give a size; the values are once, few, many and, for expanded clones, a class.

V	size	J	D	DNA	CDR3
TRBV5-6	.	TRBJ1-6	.	TGTGCCAGCAGCTTGGGTGCGGCAGGGAGTCTCTCCTATAATTCACCCCTCCACTTT	CASSLGAAGSLSYNSPLHF
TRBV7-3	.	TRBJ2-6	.	TGTGCCAGCAGCTCTTCCCTCTCTGGGGCCAACGTCCTGACTTTC	CASSSSLSGANVLTF
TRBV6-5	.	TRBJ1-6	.	TGTGCCAGTACCAGTCTAAGGGATTCACCCCTCCACTTT	CASTSLRDSPLHF
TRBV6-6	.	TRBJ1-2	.	TGTGCCAGCAGTATCCCAGATCACTATGGCTACACCTTC	CASSIPDHYGYTF
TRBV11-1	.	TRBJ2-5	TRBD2	TGTGCCAGCAGCTTAGCGGGACTAGCATCCGAGACCCAGTACTTC	CASSLAGLASETQYF
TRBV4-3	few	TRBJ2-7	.	TGCGCCAGCAGTAAAAACTGGGGCTACGAGCAGTACTTC	CASSKNWGYEQYF
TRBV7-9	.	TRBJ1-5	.	TGTGCCAGCAGCTCCAACACGAACAGGGCTCAGCCCCAGCATTTT	CASSSNTNRAQPQHF
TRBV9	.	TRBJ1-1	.	TGTGCCAGCAGCGTAGCTTGGATGAACACTGAAGCTTTCTTT	CASSVAWMNTEAFF
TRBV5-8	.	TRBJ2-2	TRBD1	TGTGCCAGCAGCCGGAGGCAGGGGGCGTTGAGTAGCACCGGGGAGCTGTTTTTT	CASSRRQGALSSTGELFF
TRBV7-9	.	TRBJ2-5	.	TGTGCCAGCAGCTTGGCGACAGGCCTAGGAGGAGAGACCCAGTACTTC	CASSLATGLGGETQYF
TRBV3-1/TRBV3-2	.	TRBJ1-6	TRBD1	TGTGCCAGCAGCCCAGGACAGGGTAGTTCACCCCTCCACTTT	CASSPGQGSSPLHF
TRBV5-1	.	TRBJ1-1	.	TGCGCCAGCACCTACGCCCTAGGACAGAACACTGAAGCTTTCTTT	CASTYALGQNTEAFF
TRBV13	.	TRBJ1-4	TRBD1	TGTGCCAGCAGCTTAGGCCTATCGAGGACAGGGGGTGTTGAAAAACTGTTTTTT	CASSLGLSRTGGVEKLFF
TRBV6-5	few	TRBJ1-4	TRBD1	TGTGCCAGCAGTTACGGGCAGGGGGCTGGAAAACTGTTTTTT	CASSYGQGAGKLFF
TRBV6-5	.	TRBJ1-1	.	TGTGCCAGCACCAGAGACGGGAACACTGAAGCTTTCTTT	CASTRDGNTEAFF
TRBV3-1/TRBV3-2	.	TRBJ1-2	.	TGTGCCAGCAGCCATACCGAGCTCGCCCCTCACTATGGCTACACCTTC	CASSHTELAPHYGYTF
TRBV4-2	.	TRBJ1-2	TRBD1	TGTGCCAGCAGCCAAGATACAGGGGGAGTCGCCTACACCTTC	CASSQDTGGVAYTF
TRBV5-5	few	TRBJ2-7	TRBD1	TGTGCCAGCAGCTTGGCCTCGGGACAGGGCCACGAGCAGTACTTC	CASSLASGQGHEQYF
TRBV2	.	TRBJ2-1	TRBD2	TGTGCCAGCAGTGATAGGCGGGGGGGCTTCAATGAGCAGTTCTTC	CASSDRRGGFNEQFF
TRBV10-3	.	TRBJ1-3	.	TGTGCCATCAGTGATGGCAGGGGAGGATCTGGAAACACCATATATTTT	CAISDGRGGSGNTIYF
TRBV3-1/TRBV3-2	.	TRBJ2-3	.	TGTGCCAGCAGCCAAGTCCTCGGTAGCCCCGATTTT	CASSQVLGSPDF
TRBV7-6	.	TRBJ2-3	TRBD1	TGTGCCAGCAGCTCGAAGGGACAGGGGAGCACAGATACGCAGTATTTT	CASSSKGQGSTDTQYF
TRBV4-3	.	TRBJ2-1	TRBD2	TGCGCCAGCAGCCAAGGGCTTAACAAGCGGGGGGCCGTGGGGGCGGCGGATGAGCAGTTCTTC	CASSQGLNKRGAVGAADEQFF
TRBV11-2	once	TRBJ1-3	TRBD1	TGTGCCAGCAGCCCCCAGGGGGGGCTTGGAAACACCATATATTTT	CASSPQGGLGNTIYF
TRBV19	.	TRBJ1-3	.	TGTGCCAGTAGTATAGTGCCTGTTGGAAACACCATATATTTT	CASSIVPVGNTIYF
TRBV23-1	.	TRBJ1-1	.	TGCGCCAGCAAAATACCCTTTCGGACAGACATGAACACTGAAGCTTTCTTT	CASKIPFRTDMNTEAFF
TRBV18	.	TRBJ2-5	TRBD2	TGTGCCAGCTCACCGCCCCTAGCGGTGAAAGAGACCCAGTACTTC	CASSPPLAVKETQYF
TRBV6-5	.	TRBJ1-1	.	TGTGCCAGCCGTAGCGAGAAGAACACTGAAGCTTTCTTT	CASRSEKNTEAFF
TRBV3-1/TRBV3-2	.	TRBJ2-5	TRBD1	TGTGCCAGCAGCCCGGGGGGACAGGGGTTTCGGGAGACCCAGTACTTC	CASSPGGQGFRETQYF
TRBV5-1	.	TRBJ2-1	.	TGCGCCAGCAGCTTGGAGGGAGGGGGCTACAATGAGCAGTTCTTC	CASSLEGGGYNEQFF
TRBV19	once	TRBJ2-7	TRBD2	TGTGCCAGTAGTCCGGCCCGGGGGGGCGAGTACGAGCAGTACTTC	CASSPARGGEYEQYF
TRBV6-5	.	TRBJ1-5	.	TGTGCCAGCAGTTATACTAGGGGGAACGGTCAGCCCCAGCATTTT	CASSYTRGNGQPQHF
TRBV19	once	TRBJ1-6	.	TGTGCCAGTAGTACAATTAATTCACCCCTCCACTTT	CASSTINSPLHF
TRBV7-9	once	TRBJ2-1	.	TGTGCCAGCAGCTTTCCCCCCCTGGGGCCTTCCTACAATGAGCAGTTCTTC	CASSFPPLGPSYNEQFF
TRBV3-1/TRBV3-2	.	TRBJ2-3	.	TGTGCCAGCAGGGGGCGGGCTAGCGCGGATACGCAGTATTTT	CASRGRASADTQYF
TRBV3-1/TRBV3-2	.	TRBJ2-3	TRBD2	TGTGCCAGCAGCTCGTCATGGCGGAGCGGGATCGAAGATACGCAGTATTTT	CASSSSWRSGIEDTQYF
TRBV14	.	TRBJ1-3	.	TGTGCCAGCAGCCAAGTGTCAAACACCATATATTTT	CASSQVSNTIYF
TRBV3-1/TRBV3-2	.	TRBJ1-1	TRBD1	TGTGCCAGCAGCCCACATGGACAGGAGGGTGAAGCTTTCTTT	CASSPHGQEGEAFF
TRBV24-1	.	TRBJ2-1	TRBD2	TGTGCCACCAGTCCGGGACTAGCGGTTCGCGAGCAGTTCTTC	CATSPGLAVREQFF
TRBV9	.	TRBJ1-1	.	TGTGCCAGCAGCGTAGAGGGAGGGAACACTGAAGCTTTCTTT	CASSVEGGNTEAFF
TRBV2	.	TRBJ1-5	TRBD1	TGTGCCACTAAAGGACAGGGCCGGTATCAGCCCCAGCATTTT	CATKGQGRYQPQHF
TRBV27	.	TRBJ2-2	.	TGTGCCAGCAGATCAACCCCGTCCACCGGGGAGCTGTTTTTT	CASRSTPSTGELFF
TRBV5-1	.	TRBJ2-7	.	TGCGCCAGCAGCTTGGAGGCAGGCTCCTACGAGCAGTACTTC	CASSLEAGSYEQYF
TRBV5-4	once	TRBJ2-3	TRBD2	TGTGCCAGCAGCCGAGAAACTAGCGGGGGGGCCTGGGAGTATTTT	CASSRETSGGAWEYF
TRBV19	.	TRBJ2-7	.	TGTGCCAGTAGCAGACGGGACGCTCAATACGAGCAGTACTTC	CASSRRDAQYEQYF
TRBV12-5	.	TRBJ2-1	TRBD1	TGTGCTAGTGGGTCGACAGGGTTCTCCTACAATGAGCAGTTCTTC	CASGSTGFSYNEQFF
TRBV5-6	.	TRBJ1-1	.	TGTGCCAGCAGACAAAGACAGGTTAGCACTGAAGCTTTCTTT	CASRQRQVSTEAFF
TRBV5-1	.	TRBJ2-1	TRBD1	TGCGCCAGCAGCTTGGTTGGACAGGGGGGATACAATGAGCAGTTCTTC	CASSLVGQGGYNEQFF
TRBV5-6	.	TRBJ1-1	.	TGTGCCAGCCATGAACAGGTGAACACTGAAGCTTTCTTT	CASHEQVNTEAFF
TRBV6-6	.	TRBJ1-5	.	TGTGCCAGTGGATCGACAGTACCGCATTTT	CASGSTVPHF
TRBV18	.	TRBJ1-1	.	TGTGCCAGCTCACCACGGCAAGAGAACACTGAAGCTTTCTTT	CASSPRQENTEAFF
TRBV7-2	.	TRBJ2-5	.	TGTGCCAGCAGCTTAGCGGCGTCGGGGCAGACCCAGTACTTC	CASSLAASGQTQYF
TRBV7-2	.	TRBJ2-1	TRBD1	TGTGCCAGCAGACAGGGGACCTACAATGAGCAGTTCTTC	CASRQGTYNEQFF
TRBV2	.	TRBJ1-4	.	TGTGCCAGCAGTGGACAGGTGTTTTATGAAAAACTGTTTTTT	CASSGQVFYEKLFF
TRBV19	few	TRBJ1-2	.	TGTGCCAGTACCCCCGGAACTAACTATGGCTACACCTTC	CASTPGTNYGYTF
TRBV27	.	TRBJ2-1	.	TGTGCCAGCAGTTTATCAGGACGAGCCTACAATGAGCAGTTCTTC	CASSLSGRAYNEQFF
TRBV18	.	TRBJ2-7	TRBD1	TGTGCCAGCTCACCGGACAGGGCGGGTTACGAGCAGTACTTC	CASSPDRAGYEQYF